The T cell receptor beta chain described here comes from a study of spatial heterogeneity in lung cancer. TCRdb re-derived calls from the 5' RACE reads in MiXCR, one entry per CDR3 protein. This table has fewer than 7,000 distinct CDR3 sequences, about an eighth appearing once. This clonotype turned up a few times. The time point: sample taken at primary tumor resection. The approximately 67 donors had untreated early-stage non-small cell lung cancer. This sequence originates from a female donor with early-stage non-small cell lung cancer. Material: normal lung tissue next to the tumor, obtained at surgery.

CDR3 loop: CASRRTLYNEQFF. The CDR3 coding sequence is TGTGCCAGCAGGCGGACACTCTACAATGAGCAGTTCTTC. The chain employs TRBV5-8 and TRBJ2-1; D is perhaps TRBD1 (5 bases). The CDR3 is 13 amino acids. V was trimmed by 5 bases and J by 3 bases, leaving 9 bases between them. The V gene's germline CDR1 is SGHTS and CDR2 YDEGEE.